The next 12 T cell receptor beta chains were all read from a single sample in a study of OX40 agonist ivuxolimab in advanced cancers. Clones were read by immunoSEQ multiplex PCR, and TCRdb kept only the in-frame ones, dropping some. This table has about 110,000 clones, around nine tenths appearing once. Sequencing was performed on CD4+ or CD8+ T cells sorted from blood, taken in a trial of the OX40 agonist ivuxolimab. These receptors all come from an adult with an advanced solid tumor such as melanoma, head and neck, liver or kidney cancer.

The V gene is TRBV11-2, the J gene TRBJ2-7; 9 bases match TRBD1. This CDR3 comprises 14 residues. CDR1 SGHAT and CDR2 FQNNGV come from the germline V gene. The trim removed 3 bases at V and 3 bases at J, leaving 3 bases unmatched. The CDR3 sequence is CASSFQGQGYEQYF. The CDR3 region has the DNA TGTGCCAGCAGCTTTCAGGGACAGGGCTACGAGCAGTACTTC.

This chain links TRBV28 with TRBJ1-1, with D possibly TRBD1 on 5 matching bases. V dropped 2 bases and J dropped 10 bases, with 20 bases sitting between them. This CDR3 comprises 15 residues. In germline, CDR1 is MDHEN, CDR2 SYDVKM. The CDR3 is CASSLGGPRGALAFF. The CDR3 bases are TGTGCCAGCAGTTTAGGTGGCCCCCGCGGGGCTCTAGCTTTCTTT.

This rearrangement joins TRBV5-4 to TRBJ1-2; 8 nucleotides agree with TRBD1. The V gene end was trimmed by 3 bases and the J gene end by 2 bases; junction bases not matched to a gene: 9. The CDR3 contains 16 residues. Germline CDR1 is SGHNT and CDR2 is YYREEE (reference sequence). The CDR3 is CASSSYGQGGNYGYTF. DNA of the CDR3: TGTGCCAGCAGCTCGTATGGACAGGGCGGCAACTATGGCTACACCTTC.

The chain uses TRBV28 and TRBJ2-4, with D tentatively TRBD1 or TRBD2 (5 bases each). With 6 bases removed from V and 1 base from J, the gap between germline ends came to 10 bases. This CDR3 region has 14 residues. Germline CDR1 MDHEN, CDR2 SYDVKM. The CDR3 DNA is TGTGCCAGCAGCCGGGACCCCGCCAAAAACATTCAGTACTTC. This codes for CASSRDPAKNIQYF. Full variable domain (rest looked up from reference TRBV28 and TRBJ2-4): DVKVTQSSRYLVKRTGEKVFLECVQDMDHENMFWYRQDPGLGLRLIYFSYDVKMKEKGDIPEGYSVSREKKERFSLILESASTNQTSMYLCASSRDPAKNIQYFGAGTRLSVL.

The J gene is TRBJ2-1, the V gene TRBV10-3; the D gene could be TRBD1 or TRBD2 (6 bases each). V was shortened by 8 bases and J by 0 bases, with 11 bases between the two germline ends. The CDR3 has 14 amino acids. The V gene's germline CDR1 is ENHRY and CDR2 SYGVKD. The CDR3 bases are TGTGCCATCTCTGGGGGGCCCTCCTACAATGAGCAGTTCTTC. Residues: CAISGGPSYNEQFF.

The V call is TRBV19, the J call TRBJ1-5; D gene ambiguous. The V end was cut by 3 bases, the J end by 4 bases, with 16 bases between. This CDR3 has 16 amino acids. Germline-derived CDR1 and CDR2 are LNHDA and SQIVND (reference sequence). CDR3 coding DNA: TGTGCCAGTAGTATTGAGGGTAGGGCCTTTAATCAGCCCCAGCATTTT. Protein product: CASSIEGRAFNQPQHF. Drawing the rest from reference TRBV19 and TRBJ1-5, the complete variable domain is DGGITQSPKYLFRKEGQNVTLSCEQNLNHDAMYWYRQDPGQGLRLIYYSQIVNDFQKGDIAEGYSVSREKKESFPLTVTSAQKNPTAFYLCASSIEGRAFNQPQHFGDGTRLSIL.

The gene calls are TRBV16 and TRBJ1-4; perhaps TRBD1 as D (5 bases). This CDR3 contains 17 residues. CDR1 and CDR2 (germline): KGHSY, FQNENV. Trimming took off 6 bases at V and 1 base at J, with 18 bases between the two ends. The CDR3 region has the DNA TGTGCCAGCAGTTCAGGGACCATTCTTGGAACTAATGAAAAACTGTTTTTT. Amino acid sequence: CASSSGTILGTNEKLFF.

This sequence joins TRBV4-2 and TRBJ1-4, with D perhaps TRBD1 (5 bases). Between the trimmed V and J ends, which lost 0 bases and 0 bases, there was a span of 8 bases. Germline assignment: CDR1 LGHNA and CDR2 YNFKEQ. The length of the CDR3 is 16 residues. CDR3 region: CASSQDTTATNEKLFF. DNA of the CDR3: TGTGCCAGCAGCCAAGATACGACAGCAACTAATGAAAAACTGTTTTTT.

The chain has TRBV6-1 and TRBJ1-6; a weak D match, TRBD1 (6 bases). There are 13 residues in the CDR3. The V and J ends lost 6 bases and 10 bases respectively, with 13 bases between them. Germline V lookup: CDR1 MNHNS, CDR2 SASEGT. CDR3 protein: CASRVGDISPLHF. The DNA of the CDR3 is TGTGCCAGCAGAGTAGGGGACATATCACCCCTCCACTTT.

V gene TRBV4-1 combines with J gene TRBJ1-4, with 8 bases matching TRBD1. This CDR3 contains 14 residues. With V trimmed by 1 base and J by 8 bases, 3 bases remained unmatched. Germline V gene data show CDR1 as MGHRA and CDR2 as YSYEKL. The CDR3 sequence: CASSQAGGGEKLFF. DNA of the CDR3: TGCGCCAGCAGCCAAGCAGGGGGCGGGGAAAAACTGTTTTTT.

This chain joins TRBV6-6 and TRBJ1-2, with D possibly being TRBD1 (6 bases). Germline V gives CDR1 MNHNY, CDR2 SVGAGI (reference sequence). V lost 5 bases, J lost 8 bases, and 18 bases lay in between. The CDR3 is 14 amino acids. The CDR3 DNA is TGTGCCAGCAGTCCCCGGCAGGGGATCGGGGGCTACACCTTC. It translates to CASSPRQGIGGYTF.

The CDR3 coding sequence is TGTGCCAGCAGCTTTCGGACTAGCGGGGGGAATGAGCAGTTCTTC. This gives the protein CASSFRTSGGNEQFF. This chain joins TRBV7-2 and TRBJ2-1, with TRBD2 identical over 14 bases. The germline CDR1 and CDR2 sequences are SGHTA and FQGNSA. The CDR3 length is 15 residues. V lost 3 bases and J lost 7; bases outside the gene matches: 2.